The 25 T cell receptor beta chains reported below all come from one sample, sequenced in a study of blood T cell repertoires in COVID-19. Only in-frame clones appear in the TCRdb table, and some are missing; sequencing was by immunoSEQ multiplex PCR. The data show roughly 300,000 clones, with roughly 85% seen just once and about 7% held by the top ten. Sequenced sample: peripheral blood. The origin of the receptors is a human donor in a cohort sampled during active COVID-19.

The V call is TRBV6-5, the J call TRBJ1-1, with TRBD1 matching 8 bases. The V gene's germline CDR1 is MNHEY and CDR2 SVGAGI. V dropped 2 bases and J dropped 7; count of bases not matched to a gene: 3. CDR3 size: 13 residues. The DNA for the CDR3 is TGTGCCAGCAGTTACCGTGGACAGGGTGAAGCTTTCTTT. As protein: CASSYRGQGEAFF.

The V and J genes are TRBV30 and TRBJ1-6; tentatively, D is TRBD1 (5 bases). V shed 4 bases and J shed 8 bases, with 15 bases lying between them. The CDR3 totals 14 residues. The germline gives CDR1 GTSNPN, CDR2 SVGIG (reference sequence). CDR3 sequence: CAWIPRGSYSPLHF. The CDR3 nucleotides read TGTGCCTGGATTCCACGGGGGTCCTATTCACCCCTCCACTTT.

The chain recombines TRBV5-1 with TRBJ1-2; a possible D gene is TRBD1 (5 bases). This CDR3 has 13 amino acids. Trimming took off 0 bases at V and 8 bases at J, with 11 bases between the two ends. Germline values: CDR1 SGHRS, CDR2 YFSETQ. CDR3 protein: CASSLGQSRGYTF. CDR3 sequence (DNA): TGCGCCAGCAGCTTGGGACAGTCTCGCGGCTACACCTTC.

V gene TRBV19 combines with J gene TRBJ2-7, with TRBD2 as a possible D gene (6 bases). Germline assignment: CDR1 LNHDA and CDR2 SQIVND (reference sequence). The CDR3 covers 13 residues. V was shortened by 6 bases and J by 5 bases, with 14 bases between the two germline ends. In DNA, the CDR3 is TGTGCCAGTAGCCAACCGGCGGGGAACGAGCAGTACTTC. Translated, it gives CASSQPAGNEQYF.

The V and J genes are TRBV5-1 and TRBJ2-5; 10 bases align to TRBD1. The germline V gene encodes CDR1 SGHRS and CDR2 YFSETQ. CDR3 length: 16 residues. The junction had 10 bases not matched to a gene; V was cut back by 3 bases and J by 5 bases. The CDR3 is CASSYGATGGRETQYF. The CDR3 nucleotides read TGCGCCAGCAGCTATGGGGCGACAGGGGGCCGGGAGACCCAGTACTTC. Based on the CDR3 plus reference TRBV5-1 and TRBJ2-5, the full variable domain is KAGVTQTPRYLIKTRGQQVTLSCSPISGHRSVSWYQQTPGQGLQFLFEYFSETQRNKGNFPGRFSGRQFSNSRSEMNVSTLELGDSALYLCASSYGATGGRETQYFGPGTRLLVL.

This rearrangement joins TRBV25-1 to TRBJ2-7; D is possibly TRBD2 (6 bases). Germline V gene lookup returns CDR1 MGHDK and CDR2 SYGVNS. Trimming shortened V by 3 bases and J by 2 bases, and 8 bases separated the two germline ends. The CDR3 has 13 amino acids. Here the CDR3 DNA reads TGTGCCAGCAGTGAGGGCGGGACCTACGAGCAGTACTTC. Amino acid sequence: CASSEGGTYEQYF.

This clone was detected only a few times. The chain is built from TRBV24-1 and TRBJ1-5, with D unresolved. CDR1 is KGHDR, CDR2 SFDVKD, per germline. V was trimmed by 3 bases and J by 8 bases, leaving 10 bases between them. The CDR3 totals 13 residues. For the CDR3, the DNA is TGTGCCACCAGTGATACGGGTTGGGAGCCCCAGCATTTT. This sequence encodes CATSDTGWEPQHF.

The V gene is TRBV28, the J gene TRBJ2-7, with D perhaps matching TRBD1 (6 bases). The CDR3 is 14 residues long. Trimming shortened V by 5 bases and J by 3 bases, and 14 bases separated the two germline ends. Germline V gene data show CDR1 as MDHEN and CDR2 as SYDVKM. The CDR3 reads CASSQGNRYYEQYF. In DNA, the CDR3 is TGTGCCAGCAGTCAGGGGAATAGGTACTACGAGCAGTACTTC.

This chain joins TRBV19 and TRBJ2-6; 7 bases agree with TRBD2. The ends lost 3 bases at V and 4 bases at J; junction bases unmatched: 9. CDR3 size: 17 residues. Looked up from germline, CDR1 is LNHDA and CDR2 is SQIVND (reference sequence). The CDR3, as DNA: TGTGCCAGTAGTATGGGAGGGGTTGTAGTGGGGGCCAACGTCCTGACTTTC. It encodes CASSMGGVVVGANVLTF. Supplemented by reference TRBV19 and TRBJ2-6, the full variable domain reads DGGITQSPKYLFRKEGQNVTLSCEQNLNHDAMYWYRQDPGQGLRLIYYSQIVNDFQKGDIAEGYSVSREKKESFPLTVTSAQKNPTAFYLCASSMGGVVVGANVLTFGAGSRLTVL.

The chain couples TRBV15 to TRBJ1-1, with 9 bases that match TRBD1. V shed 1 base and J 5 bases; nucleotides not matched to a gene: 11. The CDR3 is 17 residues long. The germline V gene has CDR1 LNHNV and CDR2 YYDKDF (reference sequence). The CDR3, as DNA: TGTGCCACCAGCAGAGCCAGAACAGGGGGCTTGAGGACTGAAGCTTTCTTT. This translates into CATSRARTGGLRTEAFF.

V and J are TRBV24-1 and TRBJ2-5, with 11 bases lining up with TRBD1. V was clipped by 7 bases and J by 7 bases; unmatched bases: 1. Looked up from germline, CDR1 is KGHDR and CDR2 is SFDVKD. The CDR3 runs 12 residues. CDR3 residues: CATRGTGGTQYF. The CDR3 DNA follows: TGTGCCACCAGAGGGACAGGGGGGACCCAGTACTTC.

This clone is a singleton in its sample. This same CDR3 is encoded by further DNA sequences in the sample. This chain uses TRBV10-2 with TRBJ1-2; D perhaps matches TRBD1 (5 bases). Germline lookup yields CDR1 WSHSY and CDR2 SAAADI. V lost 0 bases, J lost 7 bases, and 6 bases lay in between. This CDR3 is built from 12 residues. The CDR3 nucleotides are TGCGCCAGCAGTGAGTCGGGGGGTGGCTACACCTTC. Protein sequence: CASSESGGGYTF.

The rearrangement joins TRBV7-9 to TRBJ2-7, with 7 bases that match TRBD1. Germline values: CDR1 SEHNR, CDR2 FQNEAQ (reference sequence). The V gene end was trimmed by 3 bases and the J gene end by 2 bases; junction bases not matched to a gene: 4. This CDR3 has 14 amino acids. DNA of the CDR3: TGTGCCAGCAGCTTGGGACAGCGAGCCTACGAGCAGTACTTC. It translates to CASSLGQRAYEQYF.

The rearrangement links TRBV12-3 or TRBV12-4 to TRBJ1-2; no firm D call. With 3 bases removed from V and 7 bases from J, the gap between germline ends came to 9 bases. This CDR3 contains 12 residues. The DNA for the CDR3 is TGTGCCAGCAGTTTTTACCGGGGTGGCTACACCTTC. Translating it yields CASSFYRGGYTF.

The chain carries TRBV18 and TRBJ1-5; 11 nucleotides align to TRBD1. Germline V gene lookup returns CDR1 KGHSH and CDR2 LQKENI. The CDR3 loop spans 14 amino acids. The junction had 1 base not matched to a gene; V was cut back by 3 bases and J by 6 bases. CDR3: CASSPGQGVQPQHF. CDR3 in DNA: TGTGCCAGCTCACCGGGACAGGGGGTTCAGCCCCAGCATTTT.

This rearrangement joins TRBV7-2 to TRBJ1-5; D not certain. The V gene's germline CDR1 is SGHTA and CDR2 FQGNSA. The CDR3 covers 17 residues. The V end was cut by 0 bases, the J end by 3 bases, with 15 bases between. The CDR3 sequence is CASSLAVGMVDNQPQHF. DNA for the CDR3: TGTGCCAGCAGCTTAGCGGTCGGGATGGTGGACAATCAGCCCCAGCATTTT.

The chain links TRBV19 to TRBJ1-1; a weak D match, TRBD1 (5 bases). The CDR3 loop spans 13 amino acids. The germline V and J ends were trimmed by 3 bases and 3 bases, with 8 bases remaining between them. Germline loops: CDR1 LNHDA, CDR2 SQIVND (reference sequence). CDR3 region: CASSMGQHTEAFF. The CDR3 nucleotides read TGTGCCAGTAGTATGGGGCAACACACTGAAGCTTTCTTT. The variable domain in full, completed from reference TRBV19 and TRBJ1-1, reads DGGITQSPKYLFRKEGQNVTLSCEQNLNHDAMYWYRQDPGQGLRLIYYSQIVNDFQKGDIAEGYSVSREKKESFPLTVTSAQKNPTAFYLCASSMGQHTEAFFGQGTRLTVV.

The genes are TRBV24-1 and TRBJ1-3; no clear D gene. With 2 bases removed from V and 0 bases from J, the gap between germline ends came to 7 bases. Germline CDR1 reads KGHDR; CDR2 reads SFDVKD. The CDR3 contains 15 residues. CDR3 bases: TGTGCCACCAGTGATTACGGGAGCTCTGGAAACACCATATATTTT. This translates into CATSDYGSSGNTIYF.

The DNA for the CDR3 is TGTGCCAGCAGTGAAATCGGGGGGCGGTCCTACGAGCAGTACTTC. It translates to CASSEIGGRSYEQYF. This chain connects TRBV2 to TRBJ2-7; D is perhaps TRBD2 (7 bases). Germline loops: CDR1 SNHLY, CDR2 FYNNEI. This CDR3 is built from 15 residues. The V end lost 2 bases, the J end lost 1 base, and 12 bases lay between the germline ends.

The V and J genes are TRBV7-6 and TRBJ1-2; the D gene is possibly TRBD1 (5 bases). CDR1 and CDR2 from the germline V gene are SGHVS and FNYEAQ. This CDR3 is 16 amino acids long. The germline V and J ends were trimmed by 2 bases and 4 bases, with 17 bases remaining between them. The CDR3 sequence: CASSLYQTRDPYGYTF. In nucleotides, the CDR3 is TGTGCCAGCAGCTTATATCAGACCAGGGATCCCTATGGCTACACCTTC. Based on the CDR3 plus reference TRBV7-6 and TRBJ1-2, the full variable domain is GAGVSQSPRYKVTKRGQDVALRCDPISGHVSLYWYRQALGQGPEFLTYFNYEAQQDKSGLPNDRFSAERPEGSISTLTIQRTEQRDSAMYRCASSLYQTRDPYGYTFGSGTRLTVV.

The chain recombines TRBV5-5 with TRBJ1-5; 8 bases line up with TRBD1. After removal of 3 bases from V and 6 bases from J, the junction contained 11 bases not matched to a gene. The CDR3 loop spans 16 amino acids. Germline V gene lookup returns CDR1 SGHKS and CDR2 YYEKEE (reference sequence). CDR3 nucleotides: TGTGCCAGCAGCTCCGTCGGACAGGGTAGTAGTCAGCCCCAGCATTTT. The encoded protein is CASSSVGQGSSQPQHF. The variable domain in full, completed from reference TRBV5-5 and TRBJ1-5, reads DAGVTQSPTHLIKTRGQQVTLRCSPISGHKSVSWYQQVLGQGPQFIFQYYEKEERGRGNFPDRFSARQFPNYSSELNVNALLLGDSALYLCASSSVGQGSSQPQHFGDGTRLSIL.

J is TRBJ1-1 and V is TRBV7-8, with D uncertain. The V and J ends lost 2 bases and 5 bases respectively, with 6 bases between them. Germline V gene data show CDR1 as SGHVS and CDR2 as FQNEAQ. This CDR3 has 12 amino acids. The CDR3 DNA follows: TGTGCCAGCAGCTTAAGGAGTACTGAAGCTTTCTTT. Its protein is CASSLRSTEAFF.

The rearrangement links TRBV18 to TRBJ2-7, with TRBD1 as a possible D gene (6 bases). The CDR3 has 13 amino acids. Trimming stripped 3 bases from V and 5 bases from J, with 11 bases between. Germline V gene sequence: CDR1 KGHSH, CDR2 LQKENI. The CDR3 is CASSPRGSNEQYF. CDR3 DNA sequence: TGTGCCAGCTCACCCAGGGGTTCGAACGAGCAGTACTTC.

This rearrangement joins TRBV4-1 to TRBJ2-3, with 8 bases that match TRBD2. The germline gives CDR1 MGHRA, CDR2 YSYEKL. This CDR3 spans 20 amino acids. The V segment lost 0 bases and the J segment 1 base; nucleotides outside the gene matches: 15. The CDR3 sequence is CASSQDWVAGPSFRTDTQYF. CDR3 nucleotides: TGCGCCAGCAGCCAAGATTGGGTAGCGGGACCCTCCTTTCGCACAGATACGCAGTATTTT.

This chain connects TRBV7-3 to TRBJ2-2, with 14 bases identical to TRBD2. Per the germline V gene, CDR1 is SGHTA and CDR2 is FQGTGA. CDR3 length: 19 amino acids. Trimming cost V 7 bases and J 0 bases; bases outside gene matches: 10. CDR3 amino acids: CASNQFGLAGGANTGELFF. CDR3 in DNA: TGTGCCAGCAACCAGTTTGGACTAGCGGGGGGTGCGAACACCGGGGAGCTGTTTTTT.